The rows below give T cell receptor beta chains drawn from one sample of a study of cytomegalovirus exposure and HLA in healthy donors. Sequencing was performed with immunoSEQ multiplex PCR; in TCRdb, only in-frame clones are kept and a portion is missing. The sample gives over 200,000 clones, 70% to 90% of which show up once; 1% to 1.5% is in the top ten. Material for sequencing was PBMCs. These receptors all stem from a human donor in good health. CDR3s include the opening cysteine and the closing phenylalanine or tryptophan. The D gene is left open where the match is weak. Clone size is not always given. Where it is, it says once, few, many or a class for expanded clones.

j_gene | v_gene | abundance | d_gene | CDR3nt | CDR3aa
TRBJ2-2 | TRBV7-3 | . | . | TGTGCCAGCAGCGACAGCCCCAGCACCGGGGAGCTGTTTTTT | CASSDSPSTGELFF
TRBJ1-1 | TRBV6-1 | . | TRBD1 | TGTGCCAGCCTTCCCGGACAGGGGAAAGGGGCTGAAGCTTTCTTT | CASLPGQGKGAEAFF
TRBJ2-3 | TRBV5-8 | . | . | TGTGCCAGCAGCAGAGGGACTTCAACAGATACGCAGTATTTT | CASSRGTSTDTQYF
TRBJ2-7 | TRBV27 | . | TRBD2 | TGTGCCAGCAGCAACCCTAGCGGGAGAGGCTACGAGCAGTACTTC | CASSNPSGRGYEQYF
TRBJ2-1 | TRBV2 | . | TRBD2 | TGTGCCAGCAGAGAGGGACTAGCGGCGGGCTATGAGCAGTTCTTC | CASREGLAAGYEQFF
TRBJ2-7 | TRBV4-3 | . | . | TGCGCCAGCAGCCAAGAAATATCCAGGATATACGAGCAGTACTTC | CASSQEISRIYEQYF
TRBJ2-1 | TRBV11-3 | few | . | TGTGCCAGCAGCCTCCGTGGGGGGACCTACAATGAGCAGTTCTTC | CASSLRGGTYNEQFF
TRBJ2-7 | TRBV10-2 | . | TRBD1 | TGCGCCAGCAGTGTCAGAGGACAGGGCCTGTACGAGCAGTACTTC | CASSVRGQGLYEQYF
TRBJ2-6 | TRBV9 | . | . | TGTGCCAGCAGCGTAAATGTAGGGGCTGGGGCCAACGTCCTGACTTTC | CASSVNVGAGANVLTF
TRBJ2-1 | TRBV7-3 | few | TRBD2 | TGTGCCAGCAGCTTATTGGGCGGGAGTAACTCCTACAATGAGCAGTTCTTC | CASSLLGGSNSYNEQFF
TRBJ2-5 | TRBV7-2 | . | TRBD2 | TGTGCCAGCAGGTCGACTAGCGGGGAACAAGAGACCCAGTACTTC | CASRSTSGEQETQYF
TRBJ1-5 | TRBV9 | . | . | TGTGCCAGCAGCGTCTTTCCGGGTCAGCCCCAGCATTTT | CASSVFPGQPQHF
TRBJ1-2 | TRBV19 | . | . | TGTGCCAGTAGTATAGGAACAGGAGACTATGGCTACACCTTC | CASSIGTGDYGYTF
TRBJ2-1 | TRBV29-1 | few | TRBD2 | TGCAGCGCCCGAAGCTATGGGGGGAATGCGCGGGAGGATGGGTACAATGAGCAGTTCTTC | CSARSYGGNAREDGYNEQFF
TRBJ2-7 | TRBV29-1 | . | TRBD1 | TGCAGCGTCCGCGGACAGGGGGCAAGGTTCAGTTCCTACGAGCAGTACTTC | CSVRGQGARFSSYEQYF
TRBJ2-3 | TRBV5-1 | . | TRBD2 | TGCGCCAGCAGCTTGGGGGGGACTACCGGGGCAGATACGCAGTATTTT | CASSLGGTTGADTQYF
TRBJ2-6 | TRBV4-1 | . | . | TGCGCCAGCAGCCAAGATCGGACAGCTCGAGTAGGAGGGGCCAACGTCCTGACTTTC | CASSQDRTARVGGANVLTF
TRBJ1-3 | TRBV11-2 | . | TRBD1 | TGTGCCAGCAGCTACAGGGGATCTGGAAACACCATATATTTT | CASSYRGSGNTIYF
TRBJ2-7 | TRBV7-2 | . | . | TGTGCCAGCAGCTTAGGGGGCCCGGGGGGCTCCGAGCAGTACTTC | CASSLGGPGGSEQYF
TRBJ1-4 | TRBV4-1 | . | . | TGCGCCAGCAGCCAGGGCAAGTTAGTCGGTGCAACTAATGAAAAACTGTTTTTT | CASSQGKLVGATNEKLFF
TRBJ1-1 | TRBV7-2 | . | . | TGTGCCAGCAGCTTAGCGCAGGGATTAGAGGCTGAAGCTTTCTTT | CASSLAQGLEAEAFF
TRBJ2-3 | TRBV25-1 | once | TRBD1 | TGTGCCAGCAGTGAATCTTGGACAGGGGGCACAGATACGCAGTATTTT | CASSESWTGGTDTQYF
TRBJ2-1 | TRBV9 | few | TRBD2 | TGTGCCAGCAGCACCGGGACTAGGCTCTCCAATGAGCAGTTCTTC | CASSTGTRLSNEQFF
TRBJ1-4 | TRBV7-9 | . | . | TGTGCCATTCCCGAACCAGGGGCTAATGAAAAACTGTTTTTT | CAIPEPGANEKLFF